This is a list of T cell receptor beta chains from one sample in a study of T-cell reconstitution after alpha-beta-depleted transplantation in children. TCRdb recomputed calls from the PCR reads with MiXCR, one row per CDR3 protein. The sample has roughly 250,000 distinct CDR3 sequences; roughly 8.2% are singletons. The sample was PBMCs, mostly from graft donor cells, taken 180 days after TCRalphabeta/CD19-depleted stem cell transplant. All receptors come from a male patient aged 5 to 17 who had a stem cell transplant for acute lymphoblastic leukemia, so the T cells may come from the graft donor. The conserved cysteine and the conserved F or W are not part of the CDR3 here.

V: TRBV5-1
J: TRBJ2-1
CDR3: ASSPWGNEQF

V: TRBV18
J: TRBJ2-7
CDR3: ASSPIPGVYEQY

V: TRBV28
J: TRBJ2-7
CDR3: ASSEGWSNEQY

V: TRBV5-1
J: TRBJ1-1
CDR3: ASSLGVPGLGTEAF

V: TRBV7-9
J: TRBJ2-7
CDR3: ASSLVGTGEDEQY

V: TRBV6-5
J: TRBJ2-1
CDR3: ASSYGTGDNEQF

V: TRBV12-3/TRBV12-4
J: TRBJ2-3
CDR3: ASSFQGRTDTQY

V: TRBV5-1
J: TRBJ2-5
CDR3: ASSGALAGQETQY

V: TRBV20-1
J: TRBJ2-7
CDR3: SAGTHSYEQY

V: TRBV12-3/TRBV12-4
J: TRBJ2-5
CDR3: ASSSRVLSQETQY

V: TRBV20-1
J: TRBJ1-2
CDR3: SALGFRDSGLYGYT

V: TRBV20-1
J: TRBJ2-5
CDR3: SASAARKDTQY

V: TRBV2
J: TRBJ2-1
CDR3: ASSGDRASHEQF

V: TRBV5-6
J: TRBJ2-1
CDR3: ASSPRRGGALNEQF

V: TRBV12-3/TRBV12-4
J: TRBJ2-7
CDR3: ASSSTVPHEQY

V: TRBV5-6
J: TRBJ2-1
CDR3: ASSLGRLAF

V: TRBV28
J: TRBJ2-7
CDR3: ASSWEGYAYEQY

V: TRBV6-1
J: TRBJ1-5
CDR3: ASKGGGNQPQH

V: TRBV15
J: TRBJ1-2
CDR3: ATSRDRQTYGYT

V: TRBV7-6
J: TRBJ2-3
CDR3: ASSFSGYSTDTQY

V: TRBV4-3
J: TRBJ1-5
CDR3: ASSQYWGTDSNQPQH

V: TRBV24-1
J: TRBJ2-3
CDR3: ATSDSHPGTDTQY

V: TRBV24-1
J: TRBJ2-5
CDR3: ATSEGRIQETQY

V: TRBV7-9
J: TRBJ2-7
CDR3: ASSPHRDISYEQY

V: TRBV20-1
J: TRBJ2-7
CDR3: SASNSGGGAMEQY

V: TRBV28
J: TRBJ2-7
CDR3: ASSLTGLSYEQY

V: TRBV19
J: TRBJ2-1
CDR3: ASSKLAGGRSYNEQF

V: TRBV3-1
J: TRBJ2-3
CDR3: ATCRGTGRYTDTQY

V: TRBV7-2
J: TRBJ2-3
CDR3: ASSHSGDTQY

V: TRBV4-1
J: TRBJ1-1
CDR3: ASSPGGEAF

V: TRBV11-2
J: TRBJ1-2
CDR3: ASSCNPTLLNYGYT

V: TRBV20-1
J: TRBJ2-2
CDR3: SARIVSNTGELF

V: TRBV4-2
J: TRBJ2-3
CDR3: ARANRRASGTDTQY

V: TRBV7-9
J: TRBJ2-7
CDR3: ASSLEFEQY

V: TRBV12-3/TRBV12-4
J: TRBJ1-5
CDR3: ASSLGDTSRQPQH

V: TRBV20-1
J: TRBJ2-7
CDR3: SARAHLTSGRAYEQY

V: TRBV27
J: TRBJ2-5
CDR3: ASSLRAGGLQETQY

V: TRBV7-9
J: TRBJ1-1
CDR3: ASSLEGGHQAF

V: TRBV20-1
J: TRBJ1-1
CDR3: SARLGTGVLTEAF

V: TRBV21-1
J: TRBJ2-1
CDR3: ASSPRTSGSQF

V: TRBV28
J: TRBJ2-1
CDR3: ASSPGGDEQF

V: TRBV7-9
J: TRBJ1-6
CDR3: ASSLRTGGLSSPLH

V: TRBV12-5
J: TRBJ2-3
CDR3: ASGFGGTDTQY

V: TRBV14
J: TRBJ2-7
CDR3: ASRQAGGSYEQY

V: TRBV5-1
J: TRBJ2-3
CDR3: ASSSLAGSTDTQY

V: TRBV20-1
J: TRBJ1-1
CDR3: SASAVMNTEAF

V: TRBV19
J: TRBJ2-4
CDR3: ASSIDRTDIQY

V: TRBV7-3
J: TRBJ2-7
CDR3: ASSLRSGGNSYEQY

V: TRBV19
J: TRBJ1-5
CDR3: ASSPQGQPQH

V: TRBV20-1
J: TRBJ2-7
CDR3: SASSGPYEQY

V: TRBV20-1
J: TRBJ2-1
CDR3: SAMFPGHFKFSSYNEQF

V: TRBV20-1
J: TRBJ2-2
CDR3: SARGITGELF

V: TRBV24-1
J: TRBJ2-5
CDR3: ATSDPTGPEETQY

V: TRBV7-8
J: TRBJ2-3
CDR3: ASTPLRTSGSTDTQY

V: TRBV20-1
J: TRBJ2-2
CDR3: SARERGNTGELF

V: TRBV10-3
J: TRBJ2-4
CDR3: AISDGQRNIQY

V: TRBV7-6
J: TRBJ2-3
CDR3: ASSLARVAPTDTQY